The clone carrying this T cell receptor (beta chain) was counted a few times. What it binds is not known. The CDR3 runs 17 residues. V lost 5 bases, J lost 2 bases, and 19 bases lay in between. Germline V gene sequence: CDR1 SGHVS, CDR2 FNYEAQ. The data stem from a study of T cell repertoires in cytomegalovirus infection. At the level of the study: Public TCR beta signatures indicated both CMV infection and matching HLA type.

TCRdb itself ran the reads through MiXCR, one entry per CDR3 protein. The top ten hold 15% to 20% of the sample, which has approximately 730,000 distinct CDR3 sequences, roughly 30% seen once. General observations from the study: HLA-C-restricted CMV-specific TCR beta clonotypes were dominant in the ex vivo response.

Sequenced here: cultured PBMCs, sampled from culture after CMV antigen stimulation. The sequence came from a human donor in good health (CMV status not recorded). Some clones in this sample may be carry-over from other donors' samples. The chain recombines TRBV7-6 with TRBJ1-5; tentative D call: TRBD1 (5 bases). The CDR3 sequence is CASSPGPGPLGNQPQHF. CDR3 DNA: TGTGCCAGCAGCCCGGGTCCGGGACCACTAGGCAATCAGCCCCAGCATTTT.